This T cell receptor beta chain originates from a study of cytomegalovirus exposure and HLA in healthy donors (dated by TCRdb to 2015 to 2018). In terms of the full investigation: An earlier analysis of 550 to 700 of the donors reported more than 250 Gb of sequence data and 117 million unique TCR beta sequences from approximately 180 million T cells. An earlier analysis of about 620 of the donors applied high-throughput TCR beta sequencing to assess whether each TCR beta V gene segment acted as functional or pseudogenic. Rather than drawing on any new phenotypic data, the later analysis identified candidate immune exposures from TCR beta sequences and the way those sequences occurred across donors. Among 300 to 450 genotyped donors of the cohort, an average of around 240,000 unique TCR beta nucleotide sequences were sequenced per donor, 15% to 20% of them non-productive. The study was designed to test whether signatures of past pathogen exposure could be identified by cataloging public T cell receptors. Of the 398 genotyped donors, 65% to 90% were placed in the genetic ancestry cluster associated with self-reported Caucasian donors. Besides the first cohort of 666 subjects, a separate validation cohort made up of some 110 different subjects was used. Donor age, sex, ethnicity and CMV serostatus were compiled together with the repertoire data. The T cell repertoires of 666 subjects were profiled by immunosequencing and related to cytomegalovirus serostatus. High-throughput TCR immunosequencing, statistical association of individual TCRs with disease status, and machine learning were combined to predict cytomegalovirus infection status. HLA typing covered class I and class II loci at four-digit resolution. A later analysis re-examined previously published TCR beta repertoires from around 670 donors and added high-resolution HLA genotyping to investigate patterns of TCR occurrence. About 320 gigabases of sequencing data and 70 million to 100 million unique TCR sequences were included in an early release covering several hundred HLA-typed donors. Every repertoire in the discovery cohort had been generated on one and the same sequencing platform. A handful of DR-DQ haplotypes were handled as single units for association and clustering because linkage in the cohort was strong. In a later genetic analysis, genome-wide SNP genotypes for about three fifths of the 666 donors were used, and that subset was treated as a discovery cohort. Typing coverage varied by locus: 629-630 donors for A, B, C, DRB1 and DQB1; roughly 500 for DQA1; 600 to 610 for DPA1; fewer than 480 for DPB1.

Broader findings and caveats from the paper: Because counts were too low, under 20 rarely observed V segments, including chromosome 9 orphons, were left out of the earlier analysis of roughly 600 of the donors. Some IMGT-functional V segments, including TRBV6-2 and TRBV6-3, could not be distinguished by the 87-base-pair reads and were therefore excluded. A later analysis reported that several top co-occurrence clusters appeared linked to parvovirus B19, influenza, CMV and Epstein-Barr virus. In the study, around 150 TCR beta chains were listed as associated with cytomegalovirus. Specific HLA alleles were associated with around 18,000 TCR beta sequences at a false discovery rate of 0.05 in a later analysis. Assigning TCR associations to individual alleles was difficult when HLA alleles, especially DR and DQ, strongly co-occurred. Most TCR sequences were seen in very few donors, while some public TCRs were found in many individuals. In an earlier analysis of about 600 of the donors, most TCR beta V segments appeared in productive rearrangements about 90% or about 30% of the time, broadly matching IMGT annotations. Correlated functional status among segregating V segments might reflect linkage disequilibrium, but an unknown experimental factor could not be ruled out. A cluster of highly shared sequence variants was judged likely to represent a technical artifact of the sequencing pipeline. A further reported finding was that TCR beta sequences accurately predicted the HLA-A and HLA-B alleles for most subjects in the first cohort. The authors suggested that the approach could potentially be generalized to other disease states and immunological phenotypes. According to a later analysis, TCR association rates differed among HLA loci, with DRB1 alleles showing the most associated TCRs and HLA-C alleles showing the fewest. HLA typing was unavailable for some donors at each locus, so association tests used only the typed subset. CMV serostatus was the only immune exposure information available for the cohort. In a later analysis, HLA-associated TCR beta chains were found to be more clonally expanded and to have lower generation probabilities than equally common non-associated chains. Compared with the 666-donor mean, donors in an Asian-associated ancestry cluster had fewer N-insertions in productive TCRs, according to a later genetic analysis. Sequencing depth was assumed to be roughly uniform across donors in the presence/absence analyses, though that assumption may not hold. In a later genetic analysis, a missense DCLRE1C variant was associated with V-gene and J-gene trimming of TCR beta chains, and the association was replicated in an independent cohort. In vitro tests confirmed that three of the cytomegalovirus-associated TCR beta chains recognize cytomegalovirus antigens. In this cohort, only TCR beta chains were sequenced, and detectable features were limited by the absence of alpha or paired-chain data. Cytomegalovirus status was reported to be diagnosed by the classifier with high specificity and sensitivity in both the original and validation cohorts. Most CMV-associated TCR beta chains appeared to be HLA-restricted in a later analysis, and the HLA associations seemed to be driven largely by CMV exposure.

CDR1 and CDR2 are read off the germline V gene as MNHNS and SASEGT. The CDR3 spans 13 residues, from the cysteine through the phenylalanine. The entry retains the CDR3 DNA only, 39 bases that are in frame from base 1. The germline V end is reduced by 8 bases and the J end by 8 bases; junction bases left unmatched: 10. Library method: the immunoSEQ multiplex PCR assay. For the multiplex PCR, a mixture combining 60 forward primers for TCR Vbeta segments and 13 reverse primers for TCR Jbeta segments was used. The CDR3 region of rearranged TCR beta genes was amplified from genomic DNA by a multiplex PCR assay. The Illumina HiSeq System was used to sequence the amplified TCR beta libraries as 87-base-pair reads. The paper's processing steps were these. Across the roughly 670 repertoires, a later analysis counted some 81 million unique TCR beta chains, some 11 million of which were shared by at least two donors. Raw reads were error-corrected and collapsed into unique sequences with a nearest-neighbor algorithm that merged closely related sequences to remove PCR and sequencing errors. V, D and J gene segments were assigned by aligning CDR3 sequences to IMGT reference sequences. For a sequence to be retained, a match of at least six nucleotides was required to both a V gene segment and a J gene segment. Rearrangements were called productive when the CDR3 lacked stop codons and stayed in frame with V and J; all others were non-productive. Following IMGT convention, CDR3 was defined as the stretch from the second conserved V-encoded cysteine up to the conserved J-encoded phenylalanine. Sequences without an unambiguous match to a single V gene segment were excluded from the earlier analysis of about 630 of the donors. An earlier analysis of 587 of the donors called V segments functional above 56.7% productive rearrangements and segregating when the between-donor standard deviation exceeded 5%. A statistical classification framework was built for diagnosing cytomegalovirus status from the catalog of TCR beta chain sequences. In a later analysis, TCR nucleotide sequences were compared against IMGT/GENE-DB human TR gene sequences so that V and J genes could be assigned. In a later analysis, CDR3 sequences and most-parsimonious VDJ recombination scenarios were assigned using the TCRdist pipeline. In a later analysis, every TCR beta chain was defined by the combination of its CDR3 amino acid sequence and its V-gene family, and reads without a unique V-gene family were dropped. As a way to deal with suspected cross-contamination and a sequencing artifact, a later analysis dropped under 600 nucleotide sequences that were highly shared and had low generation probability. In a later analysis, a clonal expansion index for each public chain was calculated from normalized within-repertoire ranks of inferred template counts. A later analysis computed generation probabilities with a VDJ recombination model fitted to out-of-frame rearrangements, and checked the results against IGoR. In a later analysis, hypergeometric tests were used to score TCR-TCR, TCR-HLA and TCR-CMV co-occurrence, with a repertoire-size bias correction applied to TCR pairs. A later analysis estimated false discovery rates by permuting HLA or CMV assignments 20 times. A later analysis grouped co-occurring TCRs with DBSCAN, adding TCRdist sequence similarity when clustering within HLA-allele-positive subsets. Repertoires with fewer than 30,000 or more than 120,000 public chains, plus five repertoires with anomalous nucleotide sharing, were excluded from co-occurrence clustering. TCRdb mirrors the immuneACCESS table, restricted to in-frame sequences. Some clones are absent from its copies; in checked studies, under half trace to an unresolved V gene, and the reason for the others is unknown. The V and J calls and the clone size are those of that table, but D and trimming were determined from the DNA. The sample table holds more than 75,000 clones, of which 85% to 90% were seen once. The ten largest clones add up to about 2.5% of the sample.

The cohort was made up of about 670 healthy bone marrow donors. Cohort members were all nominally healthy when sampled, although unrecorded immune exposures were likely present. The donor was CMV seronegative and belonged to the group of approximately 320 seronegative cohort members. A peripheral blood sample was provided by each donor, and peripheral blood mononuclear cells were used for TCR beta sequencing. The Qiagen DNeasy Blood Extraction Kit was used to extract genomic DNA from the blood cell samples. As regards this clone: The antigen it recognizes is unknown. Base qualities are not provided; no much larger clone lies one nucleotide away.

The TCR originated in a young man in good health and CMV-seronegative. Rearrangement joined TRBV6-1 to TRBJ1-2, with TRBD1 identical over 8 junction bases. Sequenced input: PBMCs. The CDR3 sequence is CASPSTGANGYTF. The nucleotide sequence is given as TGTGCCAGCCCCTCGACAGGGGCGAACGGCTACACCTTC.